The 8 T cell receptor beta chains below were found in one sample sequenced in a study of STAT5B mutations in CD4+ large granular lymphocyte leukemia. Profiling relied on immunoSEQ multiplex PCR, and the TCRdb table lists in-frame clones only, not all of them. The profile shows 20,000 to 25,000 clones, over 70% of them singletons. Source material: CD4+ T cells from blood buffy coats. All receptors derive from a human donor in good health.

The chain joins TRBV9 to TRBJ1-2; D gene ambiguous. Trimming took 5 bases from V and 7 from J, leaving 18 bases between them. The CDR3 extends over 14 amino acids. The V gene's germline CDR1 is SGDLS and CDR2 YYNGEE. CDR3 bases: TGTGCCAGCAGTCGAAAGACGGGCGGATCTGGCTACACCTTC. Its protein product is CASSRKTGGSGYTF. Drawing the rest from reference TRBV9 and TRBJ1-2, the complete variable domain is DSGVTQTPKHLITATGQRVTLRCSPRSGDLSVYWYQQSLDQGLQFLIQYYNGEERAKGNILERFSAQQFPDLHSELNLSSLELGDSALYFCASSRKTGGSGYTFGSGTRLTVV.

The chain is built from TRBV4-1 and TRBJ2-1, with 11 bases that match TRBD2. The V segment lost 3 bases and the J segment 10 bases; nucleotides outside the gene matches: 11. The CDR3 sequence is 16 residues long. Germline-derived CDR1 and CDR2 are MGHRA and YSYEKL. The CDR3 reads CASSQTGTSGDGEQFF. The CDR3 DNA sequence: TGCGCCAGCAGCCAGACCGGGACTAGCGGCGACGGGGAGCAGTTCTTC.

The chain has TRBV7-2 and TRBJ1-4; D gene uncertain. Germline values: CDR1 SGHTA, CDR2 FQGNSA. V dropped 1 base and J dropped 8 bases, with 5 bases sitting between them. The CDR3 has 12 amino acids. CDR3 region: CASSLGGEKLFF. In DNA form, the CDR3 reads TGTGCCAGCAGCTTAGGAGGGGAAAAACTGTTTTTT.

V is TRBV6-5 and J is TRBJ1-2; 8 bases fit TRBD1. CDR3 length: 13 residues. Germline CDR1 reads MNHEY; CDR2 reads SVGAGI. V was pared by 5 bases and J by 10 bases, with 9 bases of the junction left unmatched. DNA of the CDR3: TGTGCCAGCAGTACAGGGACAGGTTTGGCCTACACCTTC. The encoded protein is CASSTGTGLAYTF.

The chain recombines TRBV29-1 with TRBJ1-2, with 8 bases identical to TRBD1. The germline V gene encodes CDR1 SQVTM and CDR2 ANQGSEA. V dropped 7 bases and J dropped 5; count of bases not matched to a gene: 9. The CDR3 is 13 residues long. The DNA for the CDR3 is TGCAGCGCTTCGGACAGGGAGGGGTATGGCTACACCTTC. Translated, it gives CSASDREGYGYTF.

This clone was seen a few times. The chain joins TRBV11-3 to TRBJ1-1; possibly TRBD1 for D (5 bases). Deletions cut 0 bases from V and 0 bases from J, with 8 bases between. Germline-derived CDR1 and CDR2 are SGHNT and YENEEA. The CDR3 covers 15 residues. The CDR3 sequence: CASSLEIQVNTEAFF. CDR3 sequence (DNA): TGTGCCAGCAGCTTAGAGATACAGGTGAACACTGAAGCTTTCTTT. Variable domain in full (rest from reference TRBV11-3 and TRBJ1-1): EAGVVQSPRYKIIEKKQPVAFWCNPISGHNTLYWYLQNLGQGPELLIRYENEEAVDDSQLPKDRFSAERLKGVDSTLKIQPAELGDSAVYLCASSLEIQVNTEAFFGQGTRLTVV.

This chain links TRBV2 with TRBJ2-5; 9 bases match TRBD2. The CDR3 spans 15 residues. CDR1 and CDR2 (germline): SNHLY, FYNNEI. V was pared by 6 bases and J by 1 base, with 6 bases of the junction left unmatched. The CDR3 DNA follows: TGTGCCAGCAGATCGCGGGAGGGGGGCCAAGAGACCCAGTACTTC. Its protein is CASRSREGGQETQYF.

This sequence joins TRBV19 and TRBJ1-1; D not resolved. This CDR3 has 12 amino acids. Germline CDR1 is LNHDA and CDR2 is SQIVND (reference sequence). V was clipped by 9 bases and J by 1 base, with 9 bases between them. The CDR3 protein is CASCRPNTEAFF. Written as DNA, the CDR3 is TGTGCCAGCTGTAGGCCGAACACTGAAGCTTTCTTT.